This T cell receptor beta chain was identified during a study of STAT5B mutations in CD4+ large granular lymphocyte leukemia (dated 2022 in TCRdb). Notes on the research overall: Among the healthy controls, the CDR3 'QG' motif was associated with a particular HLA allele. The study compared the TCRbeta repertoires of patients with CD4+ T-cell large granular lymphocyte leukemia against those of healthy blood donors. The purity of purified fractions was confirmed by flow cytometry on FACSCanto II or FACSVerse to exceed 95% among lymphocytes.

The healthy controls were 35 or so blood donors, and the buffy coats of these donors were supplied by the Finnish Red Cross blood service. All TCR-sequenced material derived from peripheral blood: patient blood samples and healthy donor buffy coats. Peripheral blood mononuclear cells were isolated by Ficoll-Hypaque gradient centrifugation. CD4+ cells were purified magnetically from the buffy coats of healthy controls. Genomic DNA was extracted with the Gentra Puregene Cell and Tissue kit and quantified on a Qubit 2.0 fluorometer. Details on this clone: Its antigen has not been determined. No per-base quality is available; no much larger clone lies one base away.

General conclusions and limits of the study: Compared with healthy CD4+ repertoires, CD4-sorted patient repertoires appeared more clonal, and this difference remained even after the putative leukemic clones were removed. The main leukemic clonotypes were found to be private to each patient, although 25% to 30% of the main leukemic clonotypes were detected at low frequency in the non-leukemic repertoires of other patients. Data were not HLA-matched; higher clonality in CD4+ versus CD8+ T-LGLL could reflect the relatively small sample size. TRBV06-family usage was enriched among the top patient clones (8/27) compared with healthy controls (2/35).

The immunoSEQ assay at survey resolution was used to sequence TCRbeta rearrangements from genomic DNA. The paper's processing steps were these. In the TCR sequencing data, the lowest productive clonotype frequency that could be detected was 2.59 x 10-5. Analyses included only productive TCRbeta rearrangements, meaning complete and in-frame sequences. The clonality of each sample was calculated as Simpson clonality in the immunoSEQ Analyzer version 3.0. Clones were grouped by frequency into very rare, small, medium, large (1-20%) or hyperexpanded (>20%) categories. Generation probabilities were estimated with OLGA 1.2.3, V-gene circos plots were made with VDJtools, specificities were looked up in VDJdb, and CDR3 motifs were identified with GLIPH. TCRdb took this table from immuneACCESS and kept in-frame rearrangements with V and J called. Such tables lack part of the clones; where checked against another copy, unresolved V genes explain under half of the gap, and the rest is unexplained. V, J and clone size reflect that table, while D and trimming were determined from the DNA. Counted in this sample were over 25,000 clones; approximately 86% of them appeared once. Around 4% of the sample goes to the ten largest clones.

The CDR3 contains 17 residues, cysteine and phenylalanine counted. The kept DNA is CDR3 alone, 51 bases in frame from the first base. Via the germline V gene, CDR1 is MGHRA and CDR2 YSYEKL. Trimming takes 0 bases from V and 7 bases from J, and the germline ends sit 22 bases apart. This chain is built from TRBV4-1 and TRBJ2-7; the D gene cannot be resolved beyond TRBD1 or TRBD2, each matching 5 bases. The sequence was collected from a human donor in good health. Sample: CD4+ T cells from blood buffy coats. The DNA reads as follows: TGCGCCAGCAGCCAAGATCCAATTTGGGACGAGGACCGAGAGCAGTACTTC. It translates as CASSQDPIWDEDREQYF.